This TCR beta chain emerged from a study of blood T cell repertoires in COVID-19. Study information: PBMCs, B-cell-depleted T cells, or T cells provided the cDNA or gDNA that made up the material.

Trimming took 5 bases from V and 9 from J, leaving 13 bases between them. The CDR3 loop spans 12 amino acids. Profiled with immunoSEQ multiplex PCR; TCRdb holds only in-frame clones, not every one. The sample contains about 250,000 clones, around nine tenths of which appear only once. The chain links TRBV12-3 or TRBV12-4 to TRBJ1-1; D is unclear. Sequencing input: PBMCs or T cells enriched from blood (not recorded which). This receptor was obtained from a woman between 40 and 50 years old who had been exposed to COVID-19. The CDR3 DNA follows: TGTGCCAGCAGTGCACCGGGATCAAAAGCTTTCTTT. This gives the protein CASSAPGSKAFF.